This T cell receptor (beta chain) came from a study of blood T cell repertoires in COVID-19. Study-wide background: Both acute and convalescent COVID-19 samples were obtained from the United States, Italy and Spain.

Trimming took off 7 bases at V and 5 bases at J, with 12 bases between the two ends. From germline, CDR1 is LGHDT and CDR2 YNNKEL (reference sequence). CDR3 size: 14 residues. Original handling: Amplification with reference gene primers provided the estimates of nucleated cell counts. Using immunoSEQ multiplex PCR, the repertoire was profiled, and TCRdb retains in-frame clones only, with some absent. V and J calls and clone size are copied from that table; D and trimming were computed from the DNA. The sample lists roughly 200,000 clones; 84% were seen once. What was sequenced was peripheral blood. The receptor's source is a woman of 80 years or more with active or convalescent COVID-19. The chain has TRBV3-1 (or the pseudogene TRBV3-2) and TRBJ1-6; TRBD1 is a possible D gene (5 bases). CDR3 loop: CASTGGVNNSPLHF. The CDR3 nucleotides read TGTGCCAGCACCGGGGGGGTGAATAATTCACCCCTCCACTTT.